The T cell receptor beta chain under discussion was sequenced for a study of cytomegalovirus exposure and HLA in healthy donors. Looking at the study overall: Genotyping of under 500 donors showed that approximately 83% belonged to the Caucasian-associated ancestry cluster. Study observations and caveats: The study put 160 or so TCR beta chains on its list as cytomegalovirus-associated.

Of note for this clone: Its target is unknown.

Primers included in the PCR were 60 Vbeta and 13 Jbeta primers. As originally analysed: Per a later analysis, the number of unique TCR beta chains was around 80 million, of which around 10 million were shared. The assay was immunoSEQ multiplex PCR, and TCRdb's table has in-frame clones only and misses some. V, J and clone size are those of that table, while D and trimming were read from the DNA. The table records 150,000 to 200,000 clones, approximately 73% of them present only once. In germline, CDR1 is LNHDA, CDR2 SQIVND (reference sequence). This CDR3 is built from 15 residues. V lost 7 bases, J lost 8 bases, and 12 bases stayed unmatched.

Sequencing used PBMCs. The TCR originated in a man over 45 in good health and CMV-seronegative. This chain joins TRBV19 and TRBJ1-4; 8 nucleotides agree with TRBD1. CDR3 loop: CASKVADRVKEKLFF. CDR3 DNA: TGTGCCAGTAAAGTCGCGGACAGGGTTAAGGAAAAACTGTTTTTT.